This T cell receptor beta chain originates from a study of CD8 T cells in Susac syndrome. Whole-study findings and limits: In its TCR sequencing and HLA analysis, the study acknowledged that the number of individuals was relatively small.

RNA amounts of about 0.45 to 1 ug underwent reverse transcription with random hexamers. An immunoSEQ multiplex PCR generated amplified TCR beta CDR3 products spanning 54 Vbeta and 13 Jbeta. Via MiXCR, TCRdb re-called the immunoSEQ multiplex PCR reads, giving one row per CDR3 protein. The profile covers over 80,000 distinct CDR3 sequences, with 90% to 95% appearing a single time and 0.32% taken by the ten largest. Germline CDR1 and CDR2: LNHDA and SQIVND (reference sequence). V lost 8 bases, J lost 7 bases, and 11 bases lay in between. CDR3 size: 11 residues. From blood CD8+ and CD4+ T cells, the TCR beta chain was sequenced. TEMRA cells were FACS-enriched and CD8+ and CD4+ T cells negatively isolated. With respect to this clonotype: Its cognate antigen is unknown.

Input material: CD8+ T cells from PBMCs. The sequence was obtained from a human donor in good health. V gene TRBV19 combines with J gene TRBJ1-2, with D perhaps TRBD1 (6 bases). The CDR3 region is CASEGVGGYTF. The CDR3 DNA sequence: TGTGCCAGTGAGGGGGTTGGTGGCTACACCTTC. Filled out from reference TRBV19 and TRBJ1-2, the complete variable domain reads DGGITQSPKYLFRKEGQNVTLSCEQNLNHDAMYWYRQDPGQGLRLIYYSQIVNDFQKGDIAEGYSVSREKKESFPLTVTSAQKNPTAFYLCASEGVGGYTFGSGTRLTVV.